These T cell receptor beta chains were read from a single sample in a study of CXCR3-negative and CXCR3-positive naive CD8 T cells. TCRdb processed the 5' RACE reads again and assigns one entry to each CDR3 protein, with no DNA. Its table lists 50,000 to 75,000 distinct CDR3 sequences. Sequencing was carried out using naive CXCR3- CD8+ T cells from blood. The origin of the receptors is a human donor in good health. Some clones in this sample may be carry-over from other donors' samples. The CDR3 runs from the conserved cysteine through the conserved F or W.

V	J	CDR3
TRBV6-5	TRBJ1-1	CASSPYRGERNTEAFF
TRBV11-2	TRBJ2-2	CASSAGQLTGELFF
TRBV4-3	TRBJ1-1	CASSQARLNTEAFF
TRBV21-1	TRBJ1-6	CASSKEFGNETGRNNSPLHF
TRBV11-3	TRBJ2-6	CASFRGSPGPGANVLTF
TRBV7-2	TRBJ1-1	CASSWRGISTEAFF
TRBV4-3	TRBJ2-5	CASSQEGGETQYF
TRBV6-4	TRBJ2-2	CASSDSAGTGELFF
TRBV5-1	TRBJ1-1	CASSIGQGNTEAFF
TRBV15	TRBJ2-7	CATSRGQGANEQYF
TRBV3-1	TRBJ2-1	CASSQDGLAGVPYNEQFF
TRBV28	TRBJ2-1	CASSPRPGGYNEQFF
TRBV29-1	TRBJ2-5	CSARLFQETQYF
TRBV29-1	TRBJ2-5	CSVSGTSGPFQETQYF
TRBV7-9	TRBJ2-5	CASSLSLTPSETQYF
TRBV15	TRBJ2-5	CATSSSTGPQETQYF
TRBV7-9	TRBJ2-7	CASRLESHYEQYF
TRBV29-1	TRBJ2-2	CSVPRENTGELFF
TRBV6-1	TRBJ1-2	CASSDLEGADGYTF
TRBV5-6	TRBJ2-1	CASSFRLADNEQFF
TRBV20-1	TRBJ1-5	CSARVTGGQSNQPQHF
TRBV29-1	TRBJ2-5	CSVEDPSFWETQYF
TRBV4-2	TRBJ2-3	CASSPRRGESTDTQYF
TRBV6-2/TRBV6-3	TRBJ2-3	CASSYSTGFSTDTQYF
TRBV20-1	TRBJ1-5	CSALPAGSEIQPQHF
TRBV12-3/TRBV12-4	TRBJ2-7	CASSGQFAYEQYF
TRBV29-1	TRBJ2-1	CSVDGGVHQFF
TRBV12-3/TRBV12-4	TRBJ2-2	CASSARGYDTGELFF
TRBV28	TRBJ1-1	CASSLWGMRTDTEAFF
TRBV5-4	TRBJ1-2	CASSLGTEGESGYTF
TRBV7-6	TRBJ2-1	CASSLDDYNEQFF
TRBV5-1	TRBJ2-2	CASNPGQGASNTGELFF
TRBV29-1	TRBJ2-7	CSVEQTPYEQYF
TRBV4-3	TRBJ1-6	CASSQSPDSPLHF
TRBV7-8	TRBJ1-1	CASSLGRSGYVNTEAFF
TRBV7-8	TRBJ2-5	CASSFLGLAGEGETQYF
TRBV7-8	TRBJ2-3	CASRSGTGEDTQYF
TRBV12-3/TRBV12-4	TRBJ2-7	CASSGLGNEQYF
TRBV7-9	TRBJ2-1	CASSPGTGNYNEQFF
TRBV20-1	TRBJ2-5	CSARSLAADSETQYF
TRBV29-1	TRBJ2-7	CSVEGAYEQYF
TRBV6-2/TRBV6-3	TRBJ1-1	CASNLTQGRRRSWDTEAFF
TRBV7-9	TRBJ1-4	CASSDTVQEKLFF
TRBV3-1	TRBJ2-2	CASSPKGLAYGELFF
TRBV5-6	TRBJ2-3	CASSGGIKAESTDTQYF
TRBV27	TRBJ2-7	CASSFSSTVSYEQYF
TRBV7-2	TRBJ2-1	CASSPGTSWGFYNEQFF
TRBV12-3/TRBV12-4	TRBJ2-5	CASTQNQETQYF
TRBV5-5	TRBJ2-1	CASSDLNRGYNEQFF
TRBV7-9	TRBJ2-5	CASSLSDTLQETQYF
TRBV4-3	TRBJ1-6	CASSQAGTANSPLHF
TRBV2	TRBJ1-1	CASTLIWGEYTEAFF